This TCR beta chain comes out of a study of cytomegalovirus exposure and HLA in healthy donors. Study-wide results and limits: A few chains tied to CMV proved CMV antigen-specific in vitro. Sequencing probably produced one cluster of sequence variants that were highly shared. Productive rates of about 90% or about 30% were seen for most TCR beta V segments in an earlier analysis.

Notes on this clone: The antigen is not known.

60 Vbeta and 13 Jbeta primers were used in PCR. The method was immunoSEQ multiplex PCR; TCRdb's version includes in-frame clones alone and lacks a portion of them. The top ten hold roughly 1.3% of the sample, which has roughly 160,000 clones, roughly 79% seen once. The sequence derives from a woman between 50 and 59 years old in good health and CMV-seronegative. Sequenced: PBMCs.

Written as DNA, the CDR3 is TGTGCCAGCAGCTTAGGAGGGACAGGGGCCTATGGCTACACCTTC. As protein: CASSLGGTGAYGYTF. The genes are TRBV7-9 and TRBJ1-2, with TRBD1 matching 10 bases. The V and J ends lost 1 base and 4 bases, in that order; junction bases with no gene match: 3. Per the germline V gene, CDR1 is SEHNR and CDR2 is FQNEAQ (reference sequence). The CDR3 has 15 amino acids.